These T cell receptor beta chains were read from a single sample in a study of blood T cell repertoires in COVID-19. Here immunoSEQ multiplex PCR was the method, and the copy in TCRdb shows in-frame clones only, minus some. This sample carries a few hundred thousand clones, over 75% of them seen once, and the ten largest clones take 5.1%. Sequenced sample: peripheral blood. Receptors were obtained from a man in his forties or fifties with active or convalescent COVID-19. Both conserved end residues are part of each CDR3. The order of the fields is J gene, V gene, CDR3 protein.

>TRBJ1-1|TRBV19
CASSPRGLAEAFF
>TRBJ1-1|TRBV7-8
CASSSDRTLNTEAFF
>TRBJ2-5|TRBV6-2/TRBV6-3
CASSYSLRLANLQETQYF
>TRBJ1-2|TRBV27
CASSLGEKNYGYTF
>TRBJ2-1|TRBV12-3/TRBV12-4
CASSLGGDEQFF
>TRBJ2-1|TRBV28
CASSRDREQFF
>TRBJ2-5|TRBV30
CAWSAPTGRKTQYF
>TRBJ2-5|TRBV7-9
CASRASQETQYF
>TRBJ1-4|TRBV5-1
CASSSVRGRAGELFF
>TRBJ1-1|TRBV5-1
CASSWGETEAFF
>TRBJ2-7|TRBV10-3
CAINPDLGREQYF
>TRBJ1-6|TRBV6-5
CASSYLGGQDNSPLHF
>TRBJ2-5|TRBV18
CASSPQREGRETQYF
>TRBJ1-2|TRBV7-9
CASSPWMAGYNGYTF
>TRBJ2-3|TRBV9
CASSVVAGARDTQYF
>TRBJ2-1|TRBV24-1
CATSDSPGLLRSYNEQFF
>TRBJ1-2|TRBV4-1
CASSQRTDGYTF
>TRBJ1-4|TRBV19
CASSNGEGSNEKLFF
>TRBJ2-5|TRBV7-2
CASSWGTSGSGETQYF
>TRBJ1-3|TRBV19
CASAAGAGAGNTIYF
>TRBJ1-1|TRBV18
CASSPWGGEGTEAFF
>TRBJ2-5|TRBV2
CASTKRTVAQETQYF
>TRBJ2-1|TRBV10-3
CAIRPGDGLGEQFF
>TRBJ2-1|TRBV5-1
CASSLGASGSVNEQFF
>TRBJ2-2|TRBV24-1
CATSDPDSWNTGELFF
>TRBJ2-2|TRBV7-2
CASSLGVHTGELFF
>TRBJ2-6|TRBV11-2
CASSSRYTGANVLTF
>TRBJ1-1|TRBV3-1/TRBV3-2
CASKWAEMNTEAFF
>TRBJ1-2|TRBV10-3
CAISPGQGIYGYTF
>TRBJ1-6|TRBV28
CASSQAAWRPLHF
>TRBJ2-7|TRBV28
CASSLDGGRALYF
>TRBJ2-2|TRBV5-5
CASSLARSNTGELFF
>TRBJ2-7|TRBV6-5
CASSYTPQFGYEQYF
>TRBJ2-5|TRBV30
CAWSQGRWETQYF
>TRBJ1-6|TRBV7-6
CASSPVSNSPLHF
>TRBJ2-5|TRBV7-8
CAVREREGQETQYF
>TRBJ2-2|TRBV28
CASSLSTGLSGELFF
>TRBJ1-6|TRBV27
CASSRGTGGNSPLHF
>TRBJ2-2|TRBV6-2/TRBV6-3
CASSYQFMGGDLPTGELFF
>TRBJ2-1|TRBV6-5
CASSQDRLEQFF
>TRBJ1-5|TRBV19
CASSRGRVNQPQHF
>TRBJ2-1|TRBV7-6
CASSPSGTYNEQFF
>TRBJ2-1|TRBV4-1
CASSQESGSSSYNEQFF
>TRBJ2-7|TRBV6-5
CASSYGGTGLYEQYF
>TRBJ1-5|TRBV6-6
CASSYAPRDQPQHF
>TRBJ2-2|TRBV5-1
CASSFQQGTGELFF
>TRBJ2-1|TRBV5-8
CASSPQGWNEQFF
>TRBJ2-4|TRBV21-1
CASSNVGRDRNIQYF
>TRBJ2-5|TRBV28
CASSTSDRGETQYF
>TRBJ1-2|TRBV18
CASAREAAEYGYTF
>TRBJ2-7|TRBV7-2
CASSLRGRGGEQYF
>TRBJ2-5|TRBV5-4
CASSRGGEETQYF
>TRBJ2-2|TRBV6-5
CASRVGEYGTGELFF
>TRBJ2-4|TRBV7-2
CASSLAIADIQYF
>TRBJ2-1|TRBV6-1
CASSERPSSYNEQFF
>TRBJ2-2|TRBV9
CASSAPAGQGRTGELFF
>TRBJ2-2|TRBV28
CASSSPGLVIPGELFF
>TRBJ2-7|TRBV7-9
CASSGARDRADF
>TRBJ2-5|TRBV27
CASRGLALGETQYF